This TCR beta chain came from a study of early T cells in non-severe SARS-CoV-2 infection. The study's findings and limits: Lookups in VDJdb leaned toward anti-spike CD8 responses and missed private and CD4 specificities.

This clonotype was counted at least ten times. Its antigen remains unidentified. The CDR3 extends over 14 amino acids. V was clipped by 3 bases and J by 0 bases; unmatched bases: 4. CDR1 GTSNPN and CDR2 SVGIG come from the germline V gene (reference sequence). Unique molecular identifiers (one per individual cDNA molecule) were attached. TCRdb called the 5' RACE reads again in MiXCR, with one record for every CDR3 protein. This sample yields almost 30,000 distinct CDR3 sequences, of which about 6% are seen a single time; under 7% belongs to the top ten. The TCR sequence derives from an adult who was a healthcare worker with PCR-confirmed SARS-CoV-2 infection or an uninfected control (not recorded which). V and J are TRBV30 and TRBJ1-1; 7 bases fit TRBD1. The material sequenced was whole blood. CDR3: CAWRRDSLNTEAFF. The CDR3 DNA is TGTGCCTGGAGGAGGGACAGCCTGAACACTGAAGCTTTCTTT.